This TCR beta chain was documented in a study of CD8 T cells in ankylosing spondylitis. CDR1 and CDR2 from the germline V gene are SGDLS and YYNGEE. The CDR3 runs to 13 residues. Trimming stripped 0 bases from V and 3 bases from J, with 6 bases between. A single record per CDR3 protein comes from TCRdb applying MiXCR to the 5' RACE reads. The sample holds roughly 39,000 distinct CDR3 sequences, less than 3.5% seen once. At least ten counts were recorded for this clonotype. A much more abundant neighbour one base away suggests this may be a read error. The material sequenced was blood, either unsorted or a sorted T cell fraction (not recorded which). The clonotype originates from a male donor with ankylosing spondylitis or in good health (not recorded which). The chain employs TRBV9 and TRBJ1-1; possibly TRBD1 for D (5 bases). CDR3 protein: CASSVGGDTEAFF. The CDR3 nucleotides are TGTGCCAGCAGCGTAGGGGGGGACACTGAAGCTTTCTTT.